This T cell receptor beta chain was recovered during a study of shared clonotypes between healthy human individuals. On the study more broadly: Used for every donor were three CD4 naive, three CD4 memory, two CD8 naive and one CD8 memory plate.

Profiled with immunoSEQ multiplex PCR; TCRdb holds only in-frame clones, not every one. This sample has over 850,000 clones, with approximately 78% found just once. Trimming pared 5 bases from V and 4 bases from J, leaving 20 bases between. CDR1 and CDR2 from the germline V gene are SEHNR and FQNEAQ (reference sequence). This CDR3 spans 17 amino acids. This TCR came from a man in his late teens or twenties in good health. Some clones in this sample may be carry-over from other donors' samples. Sequences were obtained from memory CD4+ T cells from PBMCs. The subset: CD45RA-negative fraction. The chain has TRBV7-9 and TRBJ2-2; perhaps TRBD2 as D (5 bases). Here the CDR3 DNA reads TGTGCCAGCAGCCGTTGGTTTGCGGGCAATAGCACCGGGGAGCTGTTTTTT. This codes for CASSRWFAGNSTGELFF. The entire variable domain, with the rest obtained from reference TRBV7-9 and TRBJ2-2, is as follows: DTGVSQNPRHKITKRGQNVTFRCDPISEHNRLYWYRQTLGQGPEFLTYFQNEAQLEKSRLLSDRFSAERPKGSFSTLEIQRTEQGDSAMYLCASSRWFAGNSTGELFFGEGSRLTVL.